These 32 T cell receptor beta chains were all obtained from the same sample, sequenced in a study of blood T cells in healthy people across ages. Using a J-beta primer mix together with a sample-barcoded 5' primer, a second PCR was run for roughly 7 to 11 cycles. From the 5' RACE reads, TCRdb called clonotypes with MiXCR, one entry per CDR3 protein. The sample holds hundreds of thousands of distinct CDR3 sequences, 32% seen once. The sequenced material came from blood. These receptors all stem from a woman older than 75 in good health.

The rearrangement uses TRBV20-1 and TRBJ2-7, with a weak D call TRBD2 (5 bases). CDR3 length equals 14 residues. V lost 1 base, J lost 3 bases, and 13 bases lay in between. Germline values: CDR1 DFQATT, CDR2 SNEGSKA (reference sequence). The CDR3, as DNA: TGCAGTGCTAGAGGGAGGACGGCTGGCTACGAGCAGTACTTC. It is translated as CSARGRTAGYEQYF.

This clonotype has at least ten counts. Here the CDR3 reads CASSMTGGDYGYTF. The CDR3 coding sequence is TGTGCCAGCAGCATGACAGGGGGCGACTATGGCTACACCTTC. The chain uses TRBV7-3 and TRBJ1-2; TRBD1 aligns across 10 bases. With 5 bases clipped from V and 3 bases from J, the junction kept 3 bases outside the gene matches. This CDR3 is built from 14 residues. Germline CDR1 is SGHTA and CDR2 is FQGTGA. The full variable domain, rest sourced from reference TRBV7-3 and TRBJ1-2, is GAGVSQTPSNKVTEKGKYVELRCDPISGHTALYWYRQSLGQGPEFLIYFQGTGAADDSGLPNDRFFAVRPEGSVSTLKIQRTERGDSAVYLCASSMTGGDYGYTFGSGTRLTVV.

This clonotype was observed a handful of times. The rearrangement joins TRBV5-4 to TRBJ2-7, with TRBD2 matching 9 bases. Near its end, the DNA agrees better with TRBJ2-5, so the J call may be wrong. The CDR3 is 16 residues long. Germline V CDR1 and CDR2: SGHNT, YYREEE (reference sequence). CDR3 amino acids: CASRPSGGGAGETQYF. The CDR3 nucleotides read TGTGCCAGCAGGCCGTCTGGCGGGGGGGCCGGGGAGACCCAGTACTTC.

There are many counts of this clonotype. The CDR3 here is CASSYYGGTYEQYF. The CDR3 coding sequence is TGTGCCAGCAGTTACTACGGGGGGACTTACGAGCAGTACTTC. The genes are TRBV6-2 or TRBV6-3 and TRBJ2-7; TRBD2 matches at 7 bases. The CDR3 sequence is 14 residues long. Germline CDR1 reads MNHEY; CDR2 reads SVGEGT. V lost 1 base to trimming and J lost 4 bases; unmatched junction nucleotides: 4.

This clonotype occurred a few times. V and J are TRBV11-1 and TRBJ1-2; D gene unclear. The ends were cut back, 4 bases at V and 8 bases at J, with 11 bases in the middle. Germline loops: CDR1 SGHAT, CDR2 FQDESV (reference sequence). CDR3 size: 12 residues. The CDR3 region has the DNA TGTGCCAGCAGCTCCGGGTGGATAGGCTACACCTTC. It encodes CASSSGWIGYTF.

This sequence joins TRBV3-1 and TRBJ1-1; D is unclear. Per germline, CDR1 LGHDT and CDR2 YNNKEL (reference sequence). Trimming shortened V by 4 bases and J by 10 bases, and 16 bases separated the two germline ends. The CDR3 runs to 13 residues. CDR3 protein: CASSPFHRVAAFF. For the CDR3, the DNA is TGTGCCAGCAGCCCTTTTCATAGAGTCGCAGCTTTCTTT.

This clonotype was detected ten times or more. The chain has TRBV9 and TRBJ2-7; 7 bases align to TRBD1. V lost 0 bases and J lost 3; bases outside the gene matches: 9. Germline CDR1 SGDLS, CDR2 YYNGEE. The CDR3 runs 16 residues. The CDR3 here is CASSVAGDSARYEQYF. The CDR3 bases are TGTGCCAGCAGCGTAGCAGGGGACAGCGCCCGCTACGAGCAGTACTTC.

This clonotype has just one count. V is TRBV7-2 and J is TRBJ2-7; maybe TRBD2 (5 bases). This CDR3 region has 12 residues. The V gene lost 5 bases and the J gene lost 9 bases, with 14 bases spanning the gap. Germline CDR1 reads SGHTA; CDR2 reads FQGNSA. The CDR3 reads CASSLGISWQYF. The CDR3 DNA sequence: TGTGCCAGCAGCCTCGGGATATCGTGGCAGTACTTC.

Ten or more counts support this clonotype. The chain carries TRBV7-2 and TRBJ1-4, with TRBD1 as a possible D gene (6 bases). The V and J ends lost 2 bases and 7 bases respectively, with 14 bases between them. The CDR3 extends over 15 amino acids. The germline V gene encodes CDR1 SGHTA and CDR2 FQGNSA. The CDR3 loop is CASSLTRGLSEKLFF. DNA for the CDR3: TGTGCCAGCAGCTTAACAAGGGGGTTAAGTGAAAAACTGTTTTTT.

This clonotype was detected a few times. J is TRBJ2-3 and V is TRBV24-1; maybe TRBD1 (6 bases). Germline assignment: CDR1 KGHDR and CDR2 SFDVKD. There are 16 residues in the CDR3. V was clipped by 6 bases and J by 4 bases, with 19 bases between them. The CDR3 DNA sequence: TGTGCCACCAGTCTTGGTGGCAGGGGATTCGCAGATACGCAGTATTTT. Amino acid sequence: CATSLGGRGFADTQYF.

The rearrangement uses TRBV5-6 and TRBJ1-3; 8 bases are a match to TRBD1. V was pared by 4 bases and J by 0 bases, with 15 bases of the junction left unmatched. Per the germline V gene, CDR1 is SGHDT and CDR2 is YYEEEE. The CDR3 loop spans 19 amino acids. The CDR3 protein is CASSPMMRTGTLSGNTIYF. In DNA form, the CDR3 reads TGTGCCAGCAGCCCGATGATGAGGACAGGGACACTCTCTGGAAACACCATATATTTT.

Turning to this clonotype: A read error may explain this, as a much larger clone is one base away. The rearrangement links TRBV4-3 to TRBJ2-5; 10 bases are shared with TRBD1. CDR3 size: 16 residues. The J segment lost 11 bases and the V segment lost 1 base, leaving 13 bases of the junction unmatched. Per the germline V gene, CDR1 is LGHNA and CDR2 is YSLEER. CDR3 protein: CASSQGGQGSDHEQYF. The CDR3, as DNA: TGCGCCAGCAGCCAAGGGGGACAGGGGTCTGATCATGAGCAGTACTTC.

This clonotype was recorded a few times. The chain recombines TRBV6-2 or TRBV6-3 with TRBJ1-1, with TRBD1 identical over 8 bases. V dropped 0 bases and J dropped 5; count of bases not matched to a gene: 8. CDR3 length: 16 amino acids. The germline V gene encodes CDR1 MNHEY and CDR2 SVGEGT. The CDR3 loop reads CASSYSIVTGETEAFF. The CDR3 bases are TGTGCCAGCAGTTACTCGATAGTGACAGGGGAGACTGAAGCTTTCTTT.

The chain employs TRBV7-2 and TRBJ2-3; 10 bases align to TRBD2. In germline, CDR1 is SGHTA, CDR2 FQGNSA. The CDR3 is 16 amino acids. Unmatched junction bases numbered 7, after V lost 2 bases and J lost 5 bases. As DNA, the CDR3 is TGTGCCAGCAGCTTATGGTCTAGCGGGAGTGGAGATACGCAGTATTTT. Protein sequence: CASSLWSSGSGDTQYF.

Points on this clonotype: It may be a read error: a sequence one base away is much more abundant. This rearrangement joins TRBV30 to TRBJ2-3, with D possibly TRBD1 on 6 matching bases. CDR1 GTSNPN and CDR2 SVGIG come from the germline V gene (reference sequence). The V end was cut by 0 bases, the J end by 3 bases, with 13 bases between. This CDR3 has 15 amino acids. The CDR3 spells CAWSVGSRGTDTQYF. DNA of the CDR3: TGTGCCTGGAGTGTAGGTAGCAGGGGTACAGATACGCAGTATTTT.

This chain links TRBV18 with TRBJ1-5, with a tentative D call TRBD1 (5 bases). V lost 3 bases and J lost 6, with 12 bases in between. This CDR3 is built from 14 residues. Per the germline V gene, CDR1 is KGHSH and CDR2 is LQKENI. Here the CDR3 reads CASSPAGKAQPQHF. In nucleotides, the CDR3 is TGTGCCAGCTCACCCGCAGGGAAGGCTCAGCCCCAGCATTTT.

Many counts were recorded for this clonotype. The gene calls are TRBV7-2 and TRBJ1-5; 8 bases match TRBD1. The junction had 10 bases not matched to a gene; V was cut back by 5 bases and J by 7 bases. From germline, CDR1 is SGHTA and CDR2 FQGNSA. This CDR3 is built from 15 residues. CDR3 bases: TGTGCCAGCAGCCCTACGACAGGGGTAAAGCAGCCCCAGCATTTT. The encoded protein is CASSPTTGVKQPQHF.

This clonotype was observed many times. The CDR3 nucleotides are TGTGCCAGCAGCCGCTCTGGGGCCAACGTCCTGACTTTC. Residues: CASSRSGANVLTF. V and J are TRBV6-5 and TRBJ2-6; D gene unclear. Trimming pared 6 bases from V and 0 bases from J, leaving 3 bases between. In germline, CDR1 is MNHEY, CDR2 SVGAGI. This CDR3 is built from 13 residues.

This clonotype showed up many times. V and J are TRBV20-1 and TRBJ2-1, with TRBD2 matching 10 bases. V lost 0 bases and J lost 3; bases outside the gene matches: 5. The CDR3 has 16 residues. CDR1 DFQATT and CDR2 SNEGSKA come from the germline V gene (reference sequence). The CDR3 nucleotides are TGCAGTGCTAGAGATTATCAGCGGGGGGGCTACAATGAGCAGTTCTTC. This codes for CSARDYQRGGYNEQFF.

A few counts support this clonotype. This rearrangement joins TRBV19 to TRBJ2-7; the match to TRBD1 covers 8 bases. This CDR3 contains 16 residues. V dropped 9 bases and J dropped 0; count of bases not matched to a gene: 13. Germline V gene data show CDR1 as LNHDA and CDR2 as SQIVND (reference sequence). The CDR3: CARIKRTGPISYEQYF. CDR3 DNA sequence: TGTGCCAGGATCAAAAGGACAGGGCCGATCTCCTACGAGCAGTACTTC.

This clonotype was seen ten or more times. The V and J genes are TRBV7-2 and TRBJ2-5; D unresolved. This CDR3 is 13 amino acids long. Germline V gives CDR1 SGHTA, CDR2 FQGNSA. Between the trimmed V and J ends, which lost 4 bases and 13 bases, there was a span of 19 bases. CDR3 sequence (DNA): TGTGCCAGCAGCTCTTCGGGTGCTACCAAGCGGTACTTC. The encoded protein is CASSSSGATKRYF.

This chain's CDR3 is CASSFGGTKTYEQYF. As DNA, the CDR3 is TGCGCCAGCAGCTTTGGGGGTACTAAGACCTACGAGCAGTACTTC. This sequence joins TRBV5-1 and TRBJ2-4, with D perhaps matching TRBD1 or TRBD2 (5 bases each). Judging by the DNA end, TRBJ2-7 fits better; the J call may be wrong. The V gene's germline CDR1 is SGHRS and CDR2 YFSETQ. The CDR3 loop spans 15 amino acids.

In its sample, this clonotype was seen many times. The chain uses TRBV28 and TRBJ1-2; 8 bases line up with TRBD1. The germline gives CDR1 MDHEN, CDR2 SYDVKM. The CDR3 totals 15 residues. V was pared by 5 bases and J by 6 bases, with 11 bases of the junction left unmatched. CDR3 nucleotides: TGTGCCAGCAGTCCAAATGGACAGGGCGTTCATGGCTACACCTTC. Its protein is CASSPNGQGVHGYTF.

The chain links TRBV9 to TRBJ1-4; 8 bases fit TRBD1. This CDR3 is built from 15 residues. Looked up from germline, CDR1 is SGDLS and CDR2 is YYNGEE. V shed 4 bases and J 8 bases; nucleotides not matched to a gene: 10. The CDR3 region has the DNA TGTGCCAGCAGCTCCCGGACAGGGAGTGGAGAAAAACTGTTTTTT. Amino acids: CASSSRTGSGEKLFF.

This clonotype was seen more than once but under ten times. At one end the junction does not follow the germline gene, possibly because of a read error. This chain connects TRBV6-1 to TRBJ2-2; tentatively, D is TRBD2 (5 bases). The CDR3 is 13 amino acids. Germline-derived CDR1 and CDR2 are MNHNS and SASEGT. The CDR3 is CASSEVGSGERFF. The CDR3 DNA sequence: TGTGCCAGCAGTGAAGTGGGGTCCGGGGAGCGGTTTTTT.

Details on this clonotype: A much larger clone differs by one base, so this may be a read error. CDR3 in DNA: TGCGCCAGCAGCATACGGGGGGCCCCCGGGGAGCTGTTTTTT. This sequence encodes CASSIRGAPGELFF. The chain combines TRBV5-1 with TRBJ2-2; D might be TRBD2 (7 bases). The CDR3 is 14 amino acids. The V gene lost 4 bases and the J gene lost 6 bases, with 13 bases spanning the gap. Germline CDR1 SGHRS, CDR2 YFSETQ.

A remark on this clonotype: This may stem from a read error, because a much larger clone lies one nucleotide away. The chain has TRBV19 and TRBJ2-1; 8 nucleotides agree with TRBD1. CDR1 is LNHDA and CDR2 is SQIVND in the germline V gene (reference sequence). This CDR3 spans 16 amino acids. The V gene end was trimmed by 5 bases and the J gene end by 3 bases; junction bases not matched to a gene: 9. CDR3: CASSSLDRGFYNEQFF. The DNA of the CDR3 is TGTGCCAGTAGTTCCCTCGACAGGGGCTTCTACAATGAGCAGTTCTTC.

For this clonotype: One end of the junction varies from germline; a read error may be responsible. The chain is built from TRBV5-1 and TRBJ1-2; D call uncertain. This CDR3 is built from 14 residues. The germline V gene has CDR1 SGHRS and CDR2 YFSETQ. The CDR3 here is CASSLVAGDYGYNF. CDR3 in DNA: TGCGCCAGCAGCTTGGTAGCGGGCGACTATGGCTACAACTTC.

This sequence joins TRBV3-1 and TRBJ1-1, with 9 bases matching TRBD1. The germline V gene encodes CDR1 LGHDT and CDR2 YNNKEL (reference sequence). V was pared by 2 bases and J by 4 bases, with 2 bases of the junction left unmatched. The length of the CDR3 is 14 residues. CDR3 residues: CASSQQTGGTEAFF. The CDR3 nucleotides read TGTGCCAGCAGCCAACAGACAGGGGGCACTGAAGCTTTCTTT.

Many counts were recorded for this clonotype. DNA for the CDR3: TGTGCCAGCAGCTTAGATAAGGCTGGCCGCTATGGCTACACCTTC. It specifies CASSLDKAGRYGYTF. V gene TRBV7-2 combines with J gene TRBJ1-2; no firm D call. The CDR3 has 15 residues. The germline gives CDR1 SGHTA, CDR2 FQGNSA. V was clipped by 1 base and J by 4 bases, with 13 bases between them.

At least ten counts were recorded for this clonotype. The rearrangement links TRBV7-2 to TRBJ2-7, with D perhaps TRBD2 (6 bases). The CDR3 runs 15 residues. The V end lost 3 bases, the J end lost 2 bases, and 14 bases lay between the germline ends. CDR1 is SGHTA and CDR2 is FQGNSA in the germline V gene. The CDR3: CASSLGGTSAYEQYF. The CDR3 DNA sequence: TGTGCCAGCAGCTTGGGAGGAACTTCCGCCTACGAGCAGTACTTC.

V usage is TRBV12-3 or TRBV12-4 and J usage is TRBJ2-7; D might be TRBD2 (5 bases). The CDR3 contains 13 residues. V lost 6 bases and J 3 bases, leaving 12 bases between the germline ends. CDR3 sequence (DNA): TGTGCCAGCAGCCGGACTGACGGCTACGAGCAGTACTTC. This encodes CASSRTDGYEQYF.